Following are 2 T cell receptor beta chains from one sample sequenced in a study of T cells after posttransplantation cyclophosphamide. Cyclophosphamide on days +3 and +4 followed busulfan-fludarabine conditioning and a marrow graft. Data came from immunoSEQ multiplex PCR; TCRdb stores just in-frame clones and leaves some out. Recorded for this sample: dozens of clones. Here the sequenced sample was gut tissue, taken after allogeneic stem cell transplant with posttransplant cyclophosphamide. Source of these receptors: a young adult male patient who received an allogeneic stem cell transplant from a related donor, was CMV-positive, and had acute GVHD only. These T cells may partly come from the graft donor.

The chain combines TRBV5-1 with TRBJ2-1; a weak D match, TRBD2 (5 bases). From germline, CDR1 is SGHRS and CDR2 YFSETQ. CDR3 length equals 14 residues. Trimming removed 4 bases at V and 5 bases at J, with 13 bases between. The DNA of the CDR3 is TGCGCCAGCAGCGGCCAGGACTTCGACAATGAGCAGTTCTTC. Translating it yields CASSGQDFDNEQFF.

About this clone itself: This same CDR3 is encoded by further DNA sequences in the sample. The rearrangement links TRBV9 to TRBJ1-1; D is unresolved. This CDR3 is 12 amino acids long. The V and J ends lost 3 bases and 6 bases respectively, with 9 bases between them. In germline, CDR1 is SGDLS, CDR2 YYNGEE. CDR3: CASSEPPAEAFF. As DNA, the CDR3 is TGTGCCAGCAGCGAGCCCCCCGCTGAAGCTTTCTTT.